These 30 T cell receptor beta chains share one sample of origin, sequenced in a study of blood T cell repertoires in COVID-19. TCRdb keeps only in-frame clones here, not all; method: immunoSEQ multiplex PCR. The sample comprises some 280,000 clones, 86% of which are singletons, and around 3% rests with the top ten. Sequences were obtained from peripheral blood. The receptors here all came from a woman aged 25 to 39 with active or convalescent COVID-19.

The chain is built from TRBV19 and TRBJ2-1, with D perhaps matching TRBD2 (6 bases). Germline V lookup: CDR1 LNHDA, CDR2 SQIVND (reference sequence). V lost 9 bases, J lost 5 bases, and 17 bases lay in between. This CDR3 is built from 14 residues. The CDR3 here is CASGTSGFNNEQFF. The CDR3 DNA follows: TGTGCCAGCGGGACCAGCGGGTTTAACAATGAGCAGTTCTTC.

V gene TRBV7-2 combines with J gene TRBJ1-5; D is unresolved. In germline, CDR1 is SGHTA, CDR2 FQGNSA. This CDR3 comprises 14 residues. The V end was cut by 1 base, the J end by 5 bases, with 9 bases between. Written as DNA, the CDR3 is TGTGCCAGCAGCTTAGAGGCCAGCGATCAGCCCCAGCATTTT. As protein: CASSLEASDQPQHF.

DNA of the CDR3: TGTGCCAGTAGTATGGCGGGGGGGTTCCCTGGCGAGCAGTACTTC. Amino acid sequence: CASSMAGGFPGEQYF. The chain carries TRBV19 and TRBJ2-7; 9 nucleotides agree with TRBD2. Trimming removed 3 bases from V and 6 bases from J; junction bases left unmatched: 9. CDR3 size: 15 residues. The germline V gene has CDR1 LNHDA and CDR2 SQIVND (reference sequence).

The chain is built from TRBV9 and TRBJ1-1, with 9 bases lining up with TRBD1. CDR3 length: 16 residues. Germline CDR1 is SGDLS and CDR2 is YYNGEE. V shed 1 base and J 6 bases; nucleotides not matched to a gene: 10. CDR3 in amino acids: CASSVSGTGRMAEAFF. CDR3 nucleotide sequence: TGTGCCAGCAGCGTATCCGGGACAGGGAGGATGGCTGAAGCTTTCTTT.

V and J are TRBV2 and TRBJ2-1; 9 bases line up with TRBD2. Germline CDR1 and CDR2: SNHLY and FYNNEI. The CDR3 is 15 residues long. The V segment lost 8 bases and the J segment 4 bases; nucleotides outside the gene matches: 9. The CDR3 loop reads CASGLAGETYNEQFF. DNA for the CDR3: TGTGCCAGCGGATTAGCGGGGGAGACTTACAATGAGCAGTTCTTC.

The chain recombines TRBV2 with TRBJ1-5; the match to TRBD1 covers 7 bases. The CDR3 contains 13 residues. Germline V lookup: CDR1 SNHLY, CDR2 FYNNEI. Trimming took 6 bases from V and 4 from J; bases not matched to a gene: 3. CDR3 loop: CASRATGNQPQHF. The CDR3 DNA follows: TGTGCCAGCAGGGCGACAGGGAATCAGCCCCAGCATTTT.

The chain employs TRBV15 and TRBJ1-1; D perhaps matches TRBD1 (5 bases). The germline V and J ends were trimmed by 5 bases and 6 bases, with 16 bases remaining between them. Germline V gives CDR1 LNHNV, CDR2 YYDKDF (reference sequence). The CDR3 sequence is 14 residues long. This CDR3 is CATSRLSGMAEAFF. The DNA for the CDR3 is TGTGCCACCAGCCGTCTCTCAGGGATGGCTGAAGCTTTCTTT.

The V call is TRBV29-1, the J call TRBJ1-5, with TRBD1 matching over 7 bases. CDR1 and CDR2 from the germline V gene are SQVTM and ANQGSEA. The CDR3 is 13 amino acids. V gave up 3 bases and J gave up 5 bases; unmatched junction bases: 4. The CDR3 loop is CSVETGSDQPQHF. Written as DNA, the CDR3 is TGCAGCGTTGAGACAGGGTCAGATCAGCCCCAGCATTTT.

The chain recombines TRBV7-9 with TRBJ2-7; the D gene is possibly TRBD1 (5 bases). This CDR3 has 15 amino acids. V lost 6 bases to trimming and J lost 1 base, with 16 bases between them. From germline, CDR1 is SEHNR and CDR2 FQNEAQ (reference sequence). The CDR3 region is CASSFAQGGSYEQYF. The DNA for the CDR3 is TGTGCCAGCAGTTTTGCCCAGGGTGGGTCCTACGAGCAGTACTTC.

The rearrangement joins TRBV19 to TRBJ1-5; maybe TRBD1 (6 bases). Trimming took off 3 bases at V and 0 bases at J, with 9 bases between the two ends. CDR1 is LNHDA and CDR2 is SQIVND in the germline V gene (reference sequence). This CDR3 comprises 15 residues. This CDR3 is CASSIAGASNQPQHF. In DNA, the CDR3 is TGTGCCAGTAGTATTGCGGGGGCTAGCAATCAGCCCCAGCATTTT.

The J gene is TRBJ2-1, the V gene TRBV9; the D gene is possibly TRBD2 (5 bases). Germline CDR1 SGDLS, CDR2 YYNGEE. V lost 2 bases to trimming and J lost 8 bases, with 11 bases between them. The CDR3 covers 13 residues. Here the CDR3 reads CASSVRVGDEQFF. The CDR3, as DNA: TGTGCCAGCAGCGTGAGGGTAGGCGATGAGCAGTTCTTC.

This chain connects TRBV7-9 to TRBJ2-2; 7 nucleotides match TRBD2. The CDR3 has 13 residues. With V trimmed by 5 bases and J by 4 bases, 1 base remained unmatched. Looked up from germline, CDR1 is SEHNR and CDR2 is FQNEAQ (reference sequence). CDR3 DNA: TGTGCCAGCAGCGCGGGGGTCACCGGGGAGCTGTTTTTT. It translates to CASSAGVTGELFF.

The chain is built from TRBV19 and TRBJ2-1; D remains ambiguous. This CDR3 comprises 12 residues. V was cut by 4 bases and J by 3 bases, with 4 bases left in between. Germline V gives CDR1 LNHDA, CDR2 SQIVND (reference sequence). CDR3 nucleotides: TGTGCCAGTAGTAACTTCTACAATGAGCAGTTCTTC. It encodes CASSNFYNEQFF.

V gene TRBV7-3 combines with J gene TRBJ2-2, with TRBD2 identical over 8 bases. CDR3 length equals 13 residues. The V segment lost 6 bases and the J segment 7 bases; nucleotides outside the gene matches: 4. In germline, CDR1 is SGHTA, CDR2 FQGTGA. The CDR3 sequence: CASSLTSGGELFF. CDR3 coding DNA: TGTGCCAGCAGTCTTACTAGCGGCGGGGAGCTGTTTTTT.

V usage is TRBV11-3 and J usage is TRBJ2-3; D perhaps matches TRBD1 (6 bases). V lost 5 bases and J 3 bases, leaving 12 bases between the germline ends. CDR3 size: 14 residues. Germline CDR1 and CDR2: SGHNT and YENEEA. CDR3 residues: CASSMGHQTDTQYF. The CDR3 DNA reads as TGTGCCAGCAGCATGGGACATCAAACAGATACGCAGTATTTT.

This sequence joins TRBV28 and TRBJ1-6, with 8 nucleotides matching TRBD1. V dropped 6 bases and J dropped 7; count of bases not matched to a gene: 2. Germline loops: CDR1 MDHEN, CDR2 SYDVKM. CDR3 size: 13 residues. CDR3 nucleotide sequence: TGTGCCAGCAGGACAGGGGCCAATTCACCCCTCCACTTT. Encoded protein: CASRTGANSPLHF.

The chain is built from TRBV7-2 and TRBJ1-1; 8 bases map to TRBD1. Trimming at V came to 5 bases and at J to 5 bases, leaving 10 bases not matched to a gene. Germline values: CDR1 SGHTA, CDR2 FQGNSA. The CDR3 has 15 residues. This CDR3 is CASSKQTGVGTEAFF. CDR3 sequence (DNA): TGTGCCAGCAGCAAGCAGACAGGGGTGGGAACTGAAGCTTTCTTT.

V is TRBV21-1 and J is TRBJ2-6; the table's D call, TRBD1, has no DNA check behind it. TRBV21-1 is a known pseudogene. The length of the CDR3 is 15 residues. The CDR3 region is CASTRQGAGANVLTF. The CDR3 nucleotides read TGTGCCAGCACGAGACAGGGGGCCGGGGCCAACGTCCTGACTTTC.

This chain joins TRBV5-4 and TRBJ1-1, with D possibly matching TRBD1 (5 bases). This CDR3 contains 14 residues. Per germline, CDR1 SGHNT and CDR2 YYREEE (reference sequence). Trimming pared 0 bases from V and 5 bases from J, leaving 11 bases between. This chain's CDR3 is CASSLAQGRTEAFF. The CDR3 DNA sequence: TGTGCCAGCAGCTTGGCGCAGGGTCGAACTGAAGCTTTCTTT.

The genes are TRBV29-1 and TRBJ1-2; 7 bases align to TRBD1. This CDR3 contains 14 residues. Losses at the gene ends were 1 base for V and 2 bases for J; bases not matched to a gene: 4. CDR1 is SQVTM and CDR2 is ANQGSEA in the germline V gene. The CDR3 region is CSVEVTGWNYGYTF. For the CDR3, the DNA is TGCAGCGTTGAAGTGACAGGGTGGAACTATGGCTACACCTTC. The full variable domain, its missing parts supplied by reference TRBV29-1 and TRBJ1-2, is SAVISQKPSRDICQRGTSLTIQCQVDSQVTMMFWYRQQPGQSLTLIATANQGSEATYESGFVIDKFPISRPNLTFSTLTVSNMSPEDSSIYLCSVEVTGWNYGYTFGSGTRLTVV.

Written as DNA, the CDR3 is TGTGCCAGAGGCGGGCGGGGGCCATTACAAGATACGCAGTATTTT. It yields the protein CARGGRGPLQDTQYF. The chain has TRBV5-3 and TRBJ2-3; TRBD2 is a possible D gene (7 bases). TRBV5-3 carries the ORF label, with uncertain function. Deletions cut 7 bases from V and 5 bases from J, with 20 bases between. This CDR3 is built from 15 residues.

The CDR3 loop reads CASSYSLGSYEQYF. CDR3 nucleotides: TGTGCCAGCAGTTACTCTCTCGGTTCCTACGAGCAGTACTTC. The V call is TRBV6-5, the J call TRBJ2-7; the D is unclear. The CDR3 is 14 residues long. Germline values: CDR1 MNHEY, CDR2 SVGAGI. Trimming stripped 0 bases from V and 1 base from J, with 7 bases between.

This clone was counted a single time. CDR3 amino acids: CASSYSLGGPAKNIQYF. The CDR3 nucleotides read TGTGCCAGCAGTTACTCATTGGGGGGTCCCGCCAAAAACATTCAGTACTTC. The V gene is TRBV6-2 or TRBV6-3, the J gene TRBJ2-4; D is possibly TRBD2 (6 bases). Germline loops: CDR1 MNHEY, CDR2 SVGEGT. The CDR3 covers 17 residues. The V end lost 0 bases, the J end lost 1 base, and 13 bases lay between the germline ends.

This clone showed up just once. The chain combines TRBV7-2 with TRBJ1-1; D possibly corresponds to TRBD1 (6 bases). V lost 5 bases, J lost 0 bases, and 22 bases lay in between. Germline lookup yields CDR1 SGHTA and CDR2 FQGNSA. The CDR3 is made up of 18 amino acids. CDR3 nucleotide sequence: TGTGCCAGCAGCGTAAGTGGGGGGGACACCTTCATGAACACTGAAGCTTTCTTT. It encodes CASSVSGGDTFMNTEAFF.

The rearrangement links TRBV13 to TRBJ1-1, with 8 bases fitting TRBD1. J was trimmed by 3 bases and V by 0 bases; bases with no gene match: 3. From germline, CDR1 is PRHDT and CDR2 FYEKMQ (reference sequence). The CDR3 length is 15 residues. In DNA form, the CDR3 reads TGTGCCAGCAGCTTAGGGGACAGGGCCTACACTGAAGCTTTCTTT. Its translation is CASSLGDRAYTEAFF.

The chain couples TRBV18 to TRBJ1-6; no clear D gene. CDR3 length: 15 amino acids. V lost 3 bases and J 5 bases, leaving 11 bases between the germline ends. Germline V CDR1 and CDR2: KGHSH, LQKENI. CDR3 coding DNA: TGTGCCAGCTCACCGGCGGGAAGGAATAATTCACCCCTCCACTTT. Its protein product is CASSPAGRNNSPLHF.

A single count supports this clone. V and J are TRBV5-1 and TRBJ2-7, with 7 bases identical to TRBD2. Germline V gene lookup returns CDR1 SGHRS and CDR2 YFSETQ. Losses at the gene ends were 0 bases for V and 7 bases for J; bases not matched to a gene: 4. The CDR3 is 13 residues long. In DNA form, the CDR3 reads TGCGCCAGCAGCTTGGCCGGGGGGAAGGAGCAGTACTTC. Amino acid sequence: CASSLAGGKEQYF.

CDR3 region: CASSPRTGGGYGYTF. Written as DNA, the CDR3 is TGTGCCAGCAGTCCGCGGACAGGGGGCGGCTATGGCTACACCTTC. This chain links TRBV28 with TRBJ1-2, with TRBD1 identical over 11 bases. Germline V gene lookup returns CDR1 MDHEN and CDR2 SYDVKM. V shed 5 bases, J shed 4 bases, and the junction held 6 bases outside the gene matches. There are 15 residues in the CDR3.

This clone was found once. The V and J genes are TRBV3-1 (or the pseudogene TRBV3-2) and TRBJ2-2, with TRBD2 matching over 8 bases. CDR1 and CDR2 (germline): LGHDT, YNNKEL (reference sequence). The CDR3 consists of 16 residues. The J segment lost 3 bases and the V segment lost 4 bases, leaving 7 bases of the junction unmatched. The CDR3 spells CASSPGGAAHTGELFF. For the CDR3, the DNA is TGTGCCAGCAGCCCCGGGGGGGCGGCGCACACCGGGGAGCTGTTTTTT.

The CDR3 nucleotides are TGTGCCAGCTCACCCGACACCGCTAACTATGGCTACACCTTC. This translates into CASSPDTANYGYTF. This chain uses TRBV18 with TRBJ1-2, with unresolved D. Trimming cost V 3 bases and J 0 bases, with 8 bases left between them. CDR3 length: 14 amino acids. Germline V lookup: CDR1 KGHSH, CDR2 LQKENI.